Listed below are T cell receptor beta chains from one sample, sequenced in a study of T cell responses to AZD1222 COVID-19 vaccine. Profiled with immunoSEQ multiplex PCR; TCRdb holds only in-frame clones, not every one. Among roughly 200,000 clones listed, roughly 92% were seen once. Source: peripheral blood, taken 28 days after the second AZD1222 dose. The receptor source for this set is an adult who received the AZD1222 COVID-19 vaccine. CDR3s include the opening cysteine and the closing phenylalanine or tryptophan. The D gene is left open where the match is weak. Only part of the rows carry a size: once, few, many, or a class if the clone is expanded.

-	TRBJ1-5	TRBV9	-	CASSVGGGLGQPQHF	TGTGCCAGCAGCGTAGGGGGAGGGCTTGGTCAGCCCCAGCATTTT
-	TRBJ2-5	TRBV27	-	CASSLTAQETQYF	TGTGCCAGCAGTTTGACAGCTCAAGAGACCCAGTACTTC
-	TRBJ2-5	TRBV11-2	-	CASSLEGTTRKTQYF	TGTGCCAGCAGCTTAGAGGGGACGACCAGGAAGACCCAGTACTTC
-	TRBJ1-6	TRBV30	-	CAWSFSSGIGNSPLHF	TGTGCCTGGAGTTTCTCCTCCGGGATCGGTAATTCACCCCTCCACTTT
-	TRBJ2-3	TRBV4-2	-	CASSQEGTHGSSTDTQYF	TGTGCCAGCAGCCAAGAGGGGACTCACGGCTCTAGCACAGATACGCAGTATTTT
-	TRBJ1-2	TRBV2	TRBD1	CASSDRGRGYGYTF	TGTGCCAGCAGTGACAGGGGGCGAGGCTATGGCTACACCTTC
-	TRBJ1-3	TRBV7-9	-	CASSSQGSSGNTIYF	TGTGCCAGCAGTTCTCAGGGGAGCTCTGGAAACACCATATATTTT
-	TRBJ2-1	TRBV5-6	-	CASSLWGARNEQFF	TGTGCCAGCAGCTTGTGGGGGGCAAGGAATGAGCAGTTCTTC
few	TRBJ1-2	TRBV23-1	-	CASSHLDRSRSELNGYTF	TGCGCCAGCAGTCACCTAGACAGGTCCCGGTCGGAACTTAATGGCTACACCTTC
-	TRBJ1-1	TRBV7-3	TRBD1	CASSYGQGFEAFF	TGTGCCAGCAGCTACGGACAGGGCTTTGAAGCTTTCTTT
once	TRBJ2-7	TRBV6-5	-	CASSYTPRYEQYF	TGTGCCAGCAGTTACACACCGAGATACGAGCAGTACTTC
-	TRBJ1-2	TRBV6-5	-	CASSYSGAGIYGYTF	TGTGCCAGCAGTTACTCTGGGGCAGGAATCTATGGCTACACCTTC
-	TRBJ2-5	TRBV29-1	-	CSVGQETQYF	TGCAGCGTCGGCCAAGAGACCCAGTACTTC
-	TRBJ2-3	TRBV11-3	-	CASSLEGLGDTQYF	TGTGCCAGCAGCTTAGAAGGGTTAGGGGATACGCAGTATTTT
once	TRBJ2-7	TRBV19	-	CATADRYEQYF	TGTGCCACCGCGGACCGCTACGAGCAGTACTTC
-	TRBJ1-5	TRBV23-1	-	CASSQPRTGDNQPQHF	TGCGCCAGCAGTCAACCCCGGACGGGAGACAATCAGCCCCAGCATTTT
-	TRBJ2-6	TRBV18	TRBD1	CASSPGGQLSGANVLTF	TGTGCCAGCTCACCAGGGGGACAGCTCTCTGGGGCCAACGTCCTGACTTTC
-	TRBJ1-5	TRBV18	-	CASSQSGGDQPQHF	TGTGCCAGCTCACAATCGGGGGGAGATCAGCCCCAGCATTTT
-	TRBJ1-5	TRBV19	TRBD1	CASSLDRGTAQPQHF	TGTGCCAGTAGCCTGGACAGGGGTACGGCTCAGCCCCAGCATTTT
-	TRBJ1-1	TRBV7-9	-	CASSRREGAEAFF	TGTGCCAGCAGCCGACGGGAAGGGGCTGAAGCTTTCTTT
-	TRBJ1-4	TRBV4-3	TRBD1	CASSQDPPGQGTSEKLFF	TGCGCCAGCAGCCAAGATCCTCCGGGACAGGGGACGAGTGAAAAACTGTTTTTT
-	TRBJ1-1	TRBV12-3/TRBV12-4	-	CASSWTMNTEAFF	TGTGCCAGCAGTTGGACTATGAACACTGAAGCTTTCTTT
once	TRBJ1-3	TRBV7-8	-	CASSPIGNTIYF	TGTGCCAGCAGCCCCATAGGAAACACCATATATTTT
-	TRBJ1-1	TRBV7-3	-	CASSLTGGQLSLNTEAFF	TGTGCCAGCAGCTTAACCGGCGGTCAGCTTAGTTTGAACACTGAAGCTTTCTTT
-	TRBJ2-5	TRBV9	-	CASSVGVRAIEETQYF	TGTGCCAGCAGCGTAGGGGTCAGGGCGATTGAAGAGACCCAGTACTTC
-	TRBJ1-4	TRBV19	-	CASSRTRTLEDEKLFF	TGTGCCAGTAGTCGAACTAGGACTCTTGAGGATGAAAAACTGTTTTTT
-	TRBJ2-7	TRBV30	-	CAWKPPGLSYEQYF	TGTGCCTGGAAACCGCCCGGCCTCTCCTACGAGCAGTACTTC
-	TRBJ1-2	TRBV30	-	CACKQGDGYTF	TGTGCCTGCAAACAGGGAGATGGCTACACCTTC
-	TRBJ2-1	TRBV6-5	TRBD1	CASTPGQSSYNEQFF	TGTGCCAGCACCCCGGGACAGAGCTCCTACAATGAGCAGTTCTTC
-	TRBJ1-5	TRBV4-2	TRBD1	CASSRDRKGQGQPQHF	TGTGCCAGCAGCCGGGACAGAAAGGGACAAGGGCAGCCCCAGCATTTT
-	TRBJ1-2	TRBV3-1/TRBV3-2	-	CASSHPRTVANYGYTF	TGTGCCAGCAGCCATCCGCGGACGGTCGCTAACTATGGCTACACCTTC
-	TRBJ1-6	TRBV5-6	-	CASSFGQGLGNSPLHF	TGTGCCAGCAGCTTCGGTCAGGGGTTAGGTAATTCACCCCTCCACTTT
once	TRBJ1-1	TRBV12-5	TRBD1	CASGWDRGPTEAFF	TGTGCTAGTGGCTGGGACAGGGGGCCCACTGAAGCTTTCTTT
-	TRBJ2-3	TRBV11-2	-	CASSLVTGAQYF	TGTGCCAGCAGCTTAGTAACAGGAGCACAGTATTTT
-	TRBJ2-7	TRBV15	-	CATSPRDGAANSYEQYF	TGTGCCACCAGCCCACGCGACGGGGCGGCGAACTCCTACGAGCAGTACTTC
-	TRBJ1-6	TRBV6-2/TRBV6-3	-	CASSRGQNNSPLHF	TGTGCCAGCAGTAGGGGACAAAATAATTCACCCCTCCACTTT
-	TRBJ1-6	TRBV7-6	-	CASSLALPPYNSPLHF	TGTGCCAGCAGCTTAGCACTACCTCCCTATAATTCACCCCTCCACTTT
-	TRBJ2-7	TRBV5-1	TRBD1	CASSHRGTYEQYF	TGCGCCAGCAGCCACAGGGGCACCTACGAGCAGTACTTC
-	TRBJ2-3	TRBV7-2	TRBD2	CASSLVGLAEDTQYF	TGTGCCAGCAGCTTAGTGGGGCTAGCGGAAGATACGCAGTATTTT
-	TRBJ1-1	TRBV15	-	CATSAHLTENTEAFF	TGTGCCACCAGCGCCCATCTCACAGAAAACACTGAAGCTTTCTTT
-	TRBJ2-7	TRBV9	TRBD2	CASSLGTSGTNAYYEQYF	TGTGCCAGCAGCCTTGGGACTAGCGGGACAAACGCCTACTACGAGCAGTACTTC
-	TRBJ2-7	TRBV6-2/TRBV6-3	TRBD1	CASSHSGFRDREVREQYF	TGTGCCAGCAGTCACAGCGGATTCCGGGACAGGGAAGTAAGGGAGCAGTACTTC
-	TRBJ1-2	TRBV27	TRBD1	CASSMDRGYGYTF	TGTGCCAGCAGCATGGACAGGGGATATGGCTACACCTTC
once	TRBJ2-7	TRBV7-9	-	CASSFGQSSSYEQYF	TGTGCCAGCAGCTTCGGACAGTCCAGCTCCTACGAGCAGTACTTC
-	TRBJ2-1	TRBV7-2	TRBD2	CASSRGGAGNEQFF	TGTGCCAGCAGCCGCGGGGGGGCCGGCAATGAGCAGTTCTTC